This entry concerns a single T cell receptor (beta chain). Its target is unknown. Germline lookup yields CDR1 SGHKS and CDR2 YYEKEE (reference sequence). This CDR3 has 19 residues. Trimming cost V 1 base and J 4 bases; bases outside gene matches: 17. TCRdb keeps only in-frame clones here, not all; method: immunoSEQ multiplex PCR. This table holds around 110,000 clones, approximately 90% found once. This entry is derived from a study of T cell responses to AZD1222 COVID-19 vaccine. Study outcomes and limitations: None of the repertoires were sampled until the peak T cell response had passed.

Analyses pooled second doses at about 4 or about 12 weeks. The V and J genes are TRBV5-5 and TRBJ1-3; 7 bases agree with TRBD1. The source of this sequence is an adult who received the AZD1222 COVID-19 vaccine. This specimen was peripheral blood, taken 28 days after the second AZD1222 dose. In nucleotides, the CDR3 is TGTGCCAGCAGCTTGTTGCCTAGGGACAGCTCTGTTGGCGGAAACACCATATATTTT. It translates to CASSLLPRDSSVGGNTIYF. The full variable domain, in which reference TRBV5-5 and TRBJ1-3 provide the parts outside the CDR3, is DAGVTQSPTHLIKTRGQQVTLRCSPISGHKSVSWYQQVLGQGPQFIFQYYEKEERGRGNFPDRFSARQFPNYSSELNVNALLLGDSALYLCASSLLPRDSSVGGNTIYFGEGSWLTVV.